The rows below give T cell receptor beta chains drawn from one sample of a study of blood T cell repertoires in COVID-19. The table came from immunoSEQ multiplex PCR; TCRdb's copy has only in-frame clones and leaves some out. The sample lists 250,000 or so clones; 85% to 90% were seen once. The sequenced material came from PBMCs or T cells enriched from blood (not recorded which). Receptors were obtained from a woman under 40 with acute COVID-19. Each CDR3 is given with its conserved first and last residue. The D gene is left open where the match is weak. Some rows mark clone size as missing; the rest say once, few, many or name a class of expanded clone.

D	V	size	J	DNA	CDR3
TRBD2	TRBV9	NA	TRBJ2-5	TGTGCCAGCAGCGCTATTGAGGGGCGGACTAGCGTTGAAGAGACCCAGTACTTC	CASSAIEGRTSVEETQYF
NA	TRBV7-9	NA	TRBJ1-4	TGTGCCAGCAGCTTACTCCCGGGACAACCGGGAGAAAAACTGTTTTTT	CASSLLPGQPGEKLFF
TRBD2	TRBV11-2	NA	TRBJ2-3	TGTGCCAGCAGCGCAACACGGGAGGGCCGGACAGATACGCAGTATTTT	CASSATREGRTDTQYF
NA	TRBV4-2	NA	TRBJ2-2	TGTGCCAGCAGCCAAGAGGGGACATCGGGCACCGGGGAGCTGTTTTTT	CASSQEGTSGTGELFF
NA	TRBV7-3	once	TRBJ2-3	TGTGCCAGCAGCTTAACTGGCGGGAGCACAGATACGCAGTATTTT	CASSLTGGSTDTQYF
NA	TRBV12-5	NA	TRBJ1-1	TGTGCTAGTGGTTCGCGCGGGACGCCCAAGAGAGCAGCGAGCACTGAAGCTTTCTTT	CASGSRGTPKRAASTEAFF
NA	TRBV11-2	NA	TRBJ2-2	TGTGCCAGCAGCGCCCCGGGACTCCTCACCGGGGAGCTGTTTTTT	CASSAPGLLTGELFF
TRBD1	TRBV19	NA	TRBJ2-7	TGTGCCAGTAGGGGGACAGGGTACGAGCAGTACTTC	CASRGTGYEQYF
NA	TRBV30	NA	TRBJ1-5	TGTGCCTGGAGTTTAAAATACGGGGATAGCAATCAGCCCCAGCATTTT	CAWSLKYGDSNQPQHF
TRBD1	TRBV11-3	NA	TRBJ2-3	TGTGCCAGCAGCCTTACGGGACAGCCAGATACGCAGTATTTT	CASSLTGQPDTQYF
NA	TRBV19	NA	TRBJ2-6	TGTGCCAGCCGCCGGGACTCCCTACTCACTGGGGCCAACGTCCTGACTTTC	CASRRDSLLTGANVLTF
NA	TRBV24-1	NA	TRBJ1-6	TGTGCCACCAGAGATACGGAGCCTAATTCACCCCTCCACTTT	CATRDTEPNSPLHF
NA	TRBV27	once	TRBJ2-2	TGTGCCAGCAGTCCGGACTACCTGAACACCGGGGAGCTGTTTTTT	CASSPDYLNTGELFF
NA	TRBV2	NA	TRBJ2-7	TGTGCCAGCAGTGAAGCGCTTCGGCAGGGCGAGCAGTACTTC	CASSEALRQGEQYF
NA	TRBV30	NA	TRBJ1-2	TGTGCCTGGAGTGCCCTAATGAACTATGGCTACACCTTC	CAWSALMNYGYTF
NA	TRBV28	NA	TRBJ1-3	TGTGCCAGCAGTTCTATTTTTGGGAGCTCTGGAAACACCATATATTTT	CASSSIFGSSGNTIYF
TRBD1	TRBV24-1	NA	TRBJ2-1	TGTGCCACCAGTGCCCTTGACAGGGACCGGGATGAGCAGTTCTTC	CATSALDRDRDEQFF
TRBD1	TRBV24-1	NA	TRBJ2-1	TGTGCCACCAGTGAAAGGACAGGGGGTGTATCCTACAATGAGCAGTTCTTC	CATSERTGGVSYNEQFF
NA	TRBV5-4	NA	TRBJ1-1	TGTGCCAGCAGTTTTACAGGGTCTGAAGCTTTCTTT	CASSFTGSEAFF
TRBD1	TRBV28	NA	TRBJ1-4	TGTGCCAGCACCCCCCCCAGGACAGGGACTAATGAAAAACTGTTTTTT	CASTPPRTGTNEKLFF
TRBD2	TRBV25-1	NA	TRBJ2-3	TGTGCCAGCAGTTCAGGACTAGCGGGGGACACAGATACGCAGTATTTT	CASSSGLAGDTDTQYF
TRBD2	TRBV11-3	NA	TRBJ2-1	TGTGCCAGCAGCTTAGGGCGGGGGACTAACTACAATGAGCAGTTCTTC	CASSLGRGTNYNEQFF
NA	TRBV6-2/TRBV6-3	NA	TRBJ2-7	TGTGCCAGCAGCCGGGACTGGTCCTACGAGCAGTACTTC	CASSRDWSYEQYF
TRBD1	TRBV4-3	NA	TRBJ2-2	TGCGCCAGCAGCCAAGAATGGTCGGGACAGGGGGCGTCCGGGGAGCTGTTTTTT	CASSQEWSGQGASGELFF
TRBD1	TRBV11-2	NA	TRBJ1-1	TGTGCCAGCAGCCCCCCAGGGACAGGTATGGGCACTGAAGCTTTCTTT	CASSPPGTGMGTEAFF
TRBD2	TRBV28	NA	TRBJ2-7	TGTGCCACCAGGGGCGGGAGGGTCGACGAGCAGTACTTC	CATRGGRVDEQYF
NA	TRBV7-9	NA	TRBJ1-1	TGTGCCAGCAGCTTAGATGGTTCAGGCGGGGCTGAAGCTTTCTTT	CASSLDGSGGAEAFF
NA	TRBV20-1	NA	TRBJ2-5	TGCAGTGTCAGGTCGGAGACCCAGTACTTC	CSVRSETQYF
NA	TRBV18	few	TRBJ1-2	TGTGCCAGCTCACCACCCACAGGCCCGGGCTATGGCTACACCTTC	CASSPPTGPGYGYTF
NA	TRBV6-5	NA	TRBJ2-3	TGTGCCAGCAGTTACGAGTCCCAAGATACGCAGTATTTT	CASSYESQDTQYF
TRBD2	TRBV7-9	NA	TRBJ2-1	TGTGCCAGCAGCACAGGACTAGCGGGTCAGAATGAGCAGTTCTTC	CASSTGLAGQNEQFF